This TCR beta chain was captured in a study of patients and donors after allogeneic stem cell transplantation. TCRdb recomputed calls from the RT-PCR reads with MiXCR, one row per CDR3 protein. The repertoire holds over 400,000 distinct CDR3 sequences, with roughly 17% as singletons. This clonotype was detected only once. The CDR3 consists of 15 residues. The J segment lost 5 bases and the V segment lost 5 bases, leaving 8 bases of the junction unmatched. Germline CDR1 reads SGHTA; CDR2 reads FQGNSA. This TCR came from a human donor who was either an allogeneic HSCT recipient or a stem cell or donor lymphocyte infusion donor (not recorded which). It is not recorded whose cells these are; they may come from a transplant donor. The rearrangement uses TRBV7-2 and TRBJ1-5; 8 nucleotides agree with TRBD1. The sequencing sample was made of blood, either unsorted or a sorted T cell fraction (not recorded which). The CDR3 protein is CASSRGQGGHQPQHF. Here the CDR3 DNA reads TGTGCCAGCAGCCGCGGACAGGGCGGACATCAGCCCCAGCATTTT. Using reference TRBV7-2 and TRBJ1-5 for the parts outside the CDR3, the full variable domain is GAGVSQSPSNKVTEKGKDVELRCDPISGHTALYWYRQSLGQGLEFLIYFQGNSAPDKSGLPSDRFSAERTGGSVSTLTIQRTQQEDSAVYLCASSRGQGGHQPQHFGDGTRLSIL.